The rows below give T cell receptor beta chains drawn from one sample of a study of cytomegalovirus exposure and HLA in healthy donors. Method: immunoSEQ multiplex PCR; TCRdb's copy keeps in-frame clones and lacks some. Counted here are tens of thousands of clones, around 96% occurring once; the ten biggest clones make up about 4.3%. The material sequenced was PBMCs. Receptor source: a man between 18 and 35 years old in good health and CMV-seropositive. Each CDR3 is given with its conserved first and last residue. The order of the fields is D gene, J gene, CDR3 length, clone size, V gene, CDR3 protein, CDR3 DNA. D genes are given only for firm matches. The listing skips clone size in some rows; elsewhere it reads once, few, many or a size class.

D: TRBD2; J: TRBJ2-1; length: 17; size: -; V: TRBV9; CDR3: CASSVAGTSGSWNEQFF; DNA: TGTGCCAGCAGCGTAGCTGGGACTAGCGGGAGTTGGAATGAGCAGTTCTTC
D: TRBD1; J: TRBJ2-1; length: 13; size: -; V: TRBV29-1; CDR3: CSVDRETLNEQFF; DNA: TGCAGCGTGGACAGGGAGACCTTAAATGAGCAGTTCTTC
D: -; J: TRBJ2-1; length: 15; size: -; V: TRBV28; CDR3: CASSLSSAGSNEQFF; DNA: TGTGCCAGCAGTTTGTCCTCTGCGGGAAGCAATGAGCAGTTCTTC
D: TRBD2; J: TRBJ2-3; length: 16; size: -; V: TRBV6-5; CDR3: CASSYEAGGPTDTQYF; DNA: TGTGCCAGCAGTTACGAAGCGGGGGGTCCGACAGATACGCAGTATTTT
D: -; J: TRBJ1-1; length: 14; size: once; V: TRBV11-2; CDR3: CASSLYSMNTEAFF; DNA: TGTGCCAGCAGCTTATACAGCATGAACACTGAAGCTTTCTTT
D: TRBD2; J: TRBJ2-3; length: 19; size: -; V: TRBV2; CDR3: CASSSLVASGAESTDTQYF; DNA: TGTGCCAGCAGTTCTCTGGTGGCTAGCGGCGCCGAAAGCACAGATACGCAGTATTTT
D: -; J: TRBJ2-1; length: 14; size: once; V: TRBV27; CDR3: CASTQGSSYNEQFF; DNA: TGTGCCAGCACTCAGGGGTCTAGCTACAATGAGCAGTTCTTC
D: -; J: TRBJ1-1; length: 14; size: -; V: TRBV6-5; CDR3: CASSYSQINTEAFF; DNA: TGTGCCAGCAGTTACTCGCAGATCAACACTGAAGCTTTCTTT
D: TRBD1; J: TRBJ1-2; length: 16; size: -; V: TRBV4-2; CDR3: CASSQEGSGQVYGYTF; DNA: TGTGCCAGCAGCCAAGAGGGATCGGGACAGGTCTATGGCTACACCTTC
D: -; J: TRBJ2-3; length: 14; size: once; V: TRBV29-1; CDR3: CSVGVTTLADTQYF; DNA: TGCAGCGTTGGAGTCACTACGTTAGCAGATACGCAGTATTTT
D: -; J: TRBJ1-2; length: 15; size: -; V: TRBV27; CDR3: CASSSLSQFDYGYTF; DNA: TGTGCCAGCAGTTCTCTGTCCCAGTTCGACTATGGCTACACCTTC
D: -; J: TRBJ2-3; length: 15; size: -; V: TRBV11-2; CDR3: CASSLASSQTYTQYF; DNA: TGTGCCAGCAGCTTAGCCTCCAGTCAAACCTATACGCAGTATTTT
D: -; J: TRBJ2-4; length: 11; size: -; V: TRBV28; CDR3: CASSWRGIQYF; DNA: TGTGCCAGCAGTTGGAGGGGCATTCAGTACTTC
D: TRBD1; J: TRBJ1-1; length: 17; size: -; V: TRBV7-2; CDR3: CASSLPLTGAMNTEAFF; DNA: TGTGCCAGCAGCTTACCTTTAACAGGGGCTATGAACACTGAAGCTTTCTTT
D: TRBD1; J: TRBJ2-7; length: 15; size: once; V: TRBV27; CDR3: CASSLHGTGYYEQYF; DNA: TGTGCCAGCAGTTTACATGGGACAGGGTACTACGAGCAGTACTTC
D: -; J: TRBJ1-5; length: 14; size: -; V: TRBV25-1; CDR3: CASSGSGWNQPQHF; DNA: TGTGCCAGCAGTGGGTCAGGGTGGAATCAGCCCCAGCATTTT